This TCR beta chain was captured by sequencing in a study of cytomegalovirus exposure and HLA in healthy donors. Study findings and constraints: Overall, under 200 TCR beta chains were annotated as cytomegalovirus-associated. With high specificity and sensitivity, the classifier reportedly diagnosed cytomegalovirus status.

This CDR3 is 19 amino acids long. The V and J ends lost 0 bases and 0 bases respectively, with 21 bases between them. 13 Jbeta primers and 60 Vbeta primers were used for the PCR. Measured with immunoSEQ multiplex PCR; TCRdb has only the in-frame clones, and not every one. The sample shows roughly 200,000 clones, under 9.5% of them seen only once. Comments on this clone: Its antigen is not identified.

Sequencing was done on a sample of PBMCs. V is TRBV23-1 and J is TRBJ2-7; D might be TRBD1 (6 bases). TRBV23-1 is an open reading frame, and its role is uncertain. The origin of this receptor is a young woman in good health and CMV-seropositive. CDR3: CASSQSPQGTADFSYEQYF. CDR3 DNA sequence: TGCGCCAGCAGTCAATCGCCACAGGGAACGGCCGATTTCTCCTACGAGCAGTACTTC.